The TCR beta chain under discussion was sequenced for a study of shared clonotypes between healthy human individuals. As concerns this clone: What it recognizes is unknown. Other DNA sequences in this sample translate to the same CDR3.

Only in-frame clones appear in the TCRdb table, and some are missing; sequencing was by immunoSEQ multiplex PCR. The repertoire holds some 2,500,000 clones, with 80% to 95% as singletons. The germline CDR1 and CDR2 sequences are LNHNV and YYDKDF (reference sequence). V was trimmed by 3 bases and J by 5 bases, leaving 8 bases between them. This CDR3 spans 12 amino acids. Study results and limitations: An expected dependence of interdonor clonotype sharing on sequencing depth was noted.

This clonotype was sampled from a man between 18 and 35 years old in good health. Some clones in this sample may be carry-over from other donors' samples. The rearrangement joins TRBV15 to TRBJ2-7; unclear D gene. The sequenced sample was naive CD4+ T cells from PBMCs. Subset in this sample: CD45RA+ positively selected. This CDR3 is CATSRGRDEQYF. The CDR3 region has the DNA TGTGCCACCAGCAGGGGAAGGGACGAGCAGTACTTC.